The 26 T cell receptor beta chains given below trace back to one sample, sequenced in a study of shared T cell receptors in the human thymus. Assay: immunoSEQ multiplex PCR; the TCRdb copy retains only in-frame clones and omits some. The repertoire consists of 630,000 or so clones, with around 87% occurring once and the leading ten covering 0.0094%. The sample also formed part of further work on human thymus T cells.

The specimen was thymocytes. The receptors were gathered from a boy younger than two with a congenital heart defect.

The chain recombines TRBV2 with TRBJ2-3; TRBD2 aligns across 10 bases. This CDR3 comprises 18 residues. Germline V gene lookup returns CDR1 SNHLY and CDR2 FYNNEI. The junction had 12 bases not matched to a gene; V was cut back by 3 bases and J by 3 bases. CDR3 DNA sequence: TGTGCCAGCAGTGAGACCCCTAGCGGGAGCCCAGCTACAGATACGCAGTATTTT. Translated, it gives CASSETPSGSPATDTQYF.

The rearrangement links TRBV7-6 to TRBJ2-7, with TRBD2 identical over 10 bases. CDR3 size: 16 residues. Trimming cost V 1 base and J 3 bases; bases outside gene matches: 6. Germline V gene data show CDR1 as SGHVS and CDR2 as FNYEAQ. DNA of the CDR3: TGTGCCAGCAGCTTAGGGCTAGCGGGGGCCAACTACGAGCAGTACTTC. It specifies CASSLGLAGANYEQYF. Combining the CDR3 with reference TRBV7-6 and TRBJ2-7 gives the whole variable domain GAGVSQSPRYKVTKRGQDVALRCDPISGHVSLYWYRQALGQGPEFLTYFNYEAQQDKSGLPNDRFSAERPEGSISTLTIQRTEQRDSAMYRCASSLGLAGANYEQYFGPGTRLTVT.

V is TRBV29-1 and J is TRBJ1-1, with a weak D call TRBD1 (6 bases). CDR1 is SQVTM and CDR2 is ANQGSEA in the germline V gene. V was shortened by 6 bases and J by 0 bases, with 11 bases between the two germline ends. This CDR3 has 13 residues. The CDR3, as DNA: TGCAGCGTAAGGACAGTTATGAACACTGAAGCTTTCTTT. Translating gives CSVRTVMNTEAFF.

This sequence joins TRBV5-1 and TRBJ2-7; no clear D gene. The CDR3 extends over 13 amino acids. V shed 0 bases and J shed 2 bases, with 6 bases lying between them. Germline CDR1 and CDR2: SGHRS and YFSETQ. In DNA form, the CDR3 reads TGCGCCAGCAGCTTGGACAGACCCTACGAGCAGTACTTC. Amino acid sequence: CASSLDRPYEQYF.

The J gene is TRBJ1-5, the V gene TRBV5-6; D is unclear. This CDR3 comprises 14 residues. Trimming shortened V by 2 bases and J by 0 bases, and 6 bases separated the two germline ends. In germline, CDR1 is SGHDT, CDR2 YYEEEE. The CDR3 region has the DNA TGTGCCAGCAGCTTACATTATAGCAATCAGCCCCAGCATTTT. Translation: CASSLHYSNQPQHF.

In its sample, this clone was seen once. CDR3: CASSPLWGEKCLYGYTF. CDR3 in DNA: TGTGCCAGCAGCCCCCTCTGGGGGGAGAAGTGTCTCTATGGCTACACCTTC. The rearrangement links TRBV7-9 to TRBJ1-2; perhaps TRBD1 as D (5 bases). This CDR3 is 17 amino acids long. From germline, CDR1 is SEHNR and CDR2 FQNEAQ (reference sequence). The V and J ends lost 5 bases and 4 bases respectively, with 23 bases between them.

This clone was detected once. The chain couples TRBV11-3 to TRBJ2-3, with 14 nucleotides matching TRBD2. In germline, CDR1 is SGHNT, CDR2 YENEEA. The CDR3 contains 16 residues. Unmatched junction bases numbered 4, after V lost 5 bases and J lost 3 bases. The CDR3 reads CASSPGTSGRTDTQYF. The CDR3 coding sequence is TGTGCCAGCAGCCCAGGGACTAGCGGGAGAACAGATACGCAGTATTTT.

The chain combines TRBV6-5 with TRBJ2-7; weak D call: TRBD2 (6 bases). V lost 1 base and J lost 4, with 8 bases in between. Germline V gives CDR1 MNHEY, CDR2 SVGAGI. The CDR3 runs 13 residues. CDR3 sequence (DNA): TGTGCCAGCAGTTACTGGGGGACTTACGAGCAGTACTTC. Translating it yields CASSYWGTYEQYF.

This chain connects TRBV14 to TRBJ2-2; D unclear. The CDR3 sequence is 12 residues long. Trimming removed 5 bases at V and 7 bases at J, with 8 bases between. Germline V gene sequence: CDR1 SGHDN, CDR2 FVKESK. CDR3 coding DNA: TGTGCCAGCAGCACTAAAGACGGGGAGCTGTTTTTT. Its protein product is CASSTKDGELFF.

The V gene is TRBV29-1, the J gene TRBJ2-5; 11 nucleotides align to TRBD1. Germline trimming cut 6 bases from V and 5 bases from J; bases unmatched to any gene: 5. CDR1 is SQVTM, CDR2 ANQGSEA, per germline. CDR3 length: 13 residues. CDR3 protein: CSVDRGRGETQYF. The CDR3 region has the DNA TGCAGCGTGGACAGGGGGCGCGGGGAGACCCAGTACTTC.

In this sample, this clone turned up once. It is unclear where the CDR3 begins or ends on the DNA, so no DNA is shown, and the CDR3 is as TCRdb lists it. The chain joins TRBV5-4 to TRBJ1-4; the table names TRBD1, a call not compared with the DNA. Per the germline V gene, CDR1 is SGHNT and CDR2 is YYREEE (reference sequence). The CDR3 sequence runs 13 residues, both termini included. CDR3 loop: CASSFGQGAATFF.

The chain carries TRBV15 and TRBJ2-3; 10 bases line up with TRBD1. The CDR3 consists of 17 residues. Germline V CDR1 and CDR2: LNHNV, YYDKDF (reference sequence). V was pared by 2 bases and J by 4 bases, with 9 bases of the junction left unmatched. In nucleotides, the CDR3 is TGTGCCACCAGCAGACCTGTCACCGGGACAGGGGCAGATACGCAGTATTTT. The encoded protein is CATSRPVTGTGADTQYF.

This chain joins TRBV28 and TRBJ2-1; maybe TRBD1 (6 bases). Trimming took 6 bases from V and 0 from J, leaving 18 bases between them. Germline V gene data show CDR1 as MDHEN and CDR2 as SYDVKM. There are 17 residues in the CDR3. In DNA, the CDR3 is TGTGCCAGCAGCCAGAGGGACACTATGAGCTCCTACAATGAGCAGTTCTTC. This translates into CASSQRDTMSSYNEQFF.

The rearrangement joins TRBV21-1 to TRBJ2-1; the D segment call TRBD2 is taken from the table without a DNA check. TRBV21-1 is a pseudogene segment. This CDR3 comprises 14 residues. The CDR3 here is CASSSKSSYNEQFF. The CDR3 nucleotides are TGTGCCAGCAGCAGTAAGAGCTCCTACAATGAGCAGTTCTTC.

This sequence joins TRBV6-6 and TRBJ1-1, with 9 bases that match TRBD1. The V segment lost 2 bases and the J segment 0 bases; nucleotides outside the gene matches: 1. CDR3 size: 15 residues. CDR1 is MNHNY, CDR2 SVGAGI, per germline (reference sequence). This CDR3 is CASSYTGGLNTEAFF. For the CDR3, the DNA is TGTGCCAGCAGTTACACAGGGGGCCTGAACACTGAAGCTTTCTTT.

V is TRBV19 and J is TRBJ2-7; 7 nucleotides align to TRBD1. Looked up from germline, CDR1 is LNHDA and CDR2 is SQIVND (reference sequence). J was trimmed by 3 bases and V by 2 bases; bases with no gene match: 7. The CDR3 is 15 amino acids. This CDR3 is CASSILRDSRYEQYF. The DNA of the CDR3 is TGTGCCAGTAGTATACTCCGGGACAGCCGCTACGAGCAGTACTTC.

V usage is TRBV5-6 and J usage is TRBJ2-5; D is possibly TRBD2 (6 bases). Germline V lookup: CDR1 SGHDT, CDR2 YYEEEE. The CDR3 contains 17 residues. V lost 1 base and J lost 3, with 19 bases in between. The DNA for the CDR3 is TGTGCCAGCAGCTTGTGTACCCTATTTAGCGGAGAAGAGACCCAGTACTTC. Protein sequence: CASSLCTLFSGEETQYF.

CDR3 nucleotide sequence: TGTGCCTGGAGGCTTAGACCCCGGGGGGCCGGGGAGCTGTTTTTT. This sequence encodes CAWRLRPRGAGELFF. This chain links TRBV30 with TRBJ2-2; 7 bases are a match to TRBD2. The J segment lost 6 bases and the V segment lost 3 bases, leaving 10 bases of the junction unmatched. The germline V gene has CDR1 GTSNPN and CDR2 SVGIG (reference sequence). This CDR3 contains 15 residues. The full variable domain, in which reference TRBV30 and TRBJ2-2 provide the parts outside the CDR3, is SQTIHQWPATLVQPVGSPLSLECTVEGTSNPNLYWYRQAAGRGLQLLFYSVGIGQISSEVPQNLSASRPQDRQFILSSKKLLLSDSGFYLCAWRLRPRGAGELFFGEGSRLTVL.

As DNA, the CDR3 is TGTGCCAGCAGCGGCGGGGCGGGAGAGTTTCGAGAGACCCAGTACTTC. It is translated as CASSGGAGEFRETQYF. V is TRBV9 and J is TRBJ2-5; 7 bases map to TRBD2. J was trimmed by 4 bases and V by 3 bases; bases with no gene match: 12. CDR3 length equals 16 residues. Germline V gene data show CDR1 as SGDLS and CDR2 as YYNGEE.

This clone has only one observation. The J gene is TRBJ2-5, the V gene TRBV6-1, with TRBD2 matching over 8 bases. The junction had 17 bases not matched to a gene; V was cut back by 3 bases and J by 5 bases. The CDR3 runs 18 residues. Per germline, CDR1 MNHNS and CDR2 SASEGT. In nucleotides, the CDR3 is TGTGCCAGCAGTGAGATCCTCCGGCAGCGGGAGTTAGGGGAGACCCAGTACTTC. Translation: CASSEILRQRELGETQYF.

The chain links TRBV6-5 to TRBJ1-4; tentative D call: TRBD1 (6 bases). This CDR3 is 14 amino acids long. The V gene lost 6 bases and the J gene lost 3 bases, with 11 bases spanning the gap. Germline V gene data show CDR1 as MNHEY and CDR2 as SVGAGI. The CDR3 DNA reads as TGTGCCAGCAGAAAGACAGGTTCTAATGAAAAACTGTTTTTT. Translated: CASRKTGSNEKLFF.

The chain links TRBV19 to TRBJ2-6; a weak D match, TRBD1 (8 bases). V was trimmed by 9 bases and J by 0 bases, leaving 18 bases between them. Looked up from germline, CDR1 is LNHDA and CDR2 is SQIVND (reference sequence). CDR3 length equals 17 residues. The chain's CDR3 is CASTDRGGHSGANVLTF. In DNA, the CDR3 is TGTGCCAGCACCGACAGGGGAGGGCACTCTGGGGCCAACGTCCTGACTTTC.

The chain uses TRBV28 and TRBJ2-3; TRBD2 agrees at 7 bases. With V trimmed by 3 bases and J by 1 base, 4 bases remained unmatched. The CDR3 runs to 15 residues. Germline lookup yields CDR1 MDHEN and CDR2 SYDVKM. This chain's CDR3 is CASSLTSHRTDTQYF. The CDR3, as DNA: TGTGCCAGCAGTTTGACTAGCCATCGCACAGATACGCAGTATTTT. Full variable domain (remainder filled in from reference TRBV28 and TRBJ2-3): DVKVTQSSRYLVKRTGEKVFLECVQDMDHENMFWYRQDPGLGLRLIYFSYDVKMKEKGDIPEGYSVSREKKERFSLILESASTNQTSMYLCASSLTSHRTDTQYFGPGTRLTVL.

The chain recombines TRBV9 with TRBJ1-1; 7 bases map to TRBD1. The CDR3 extends over 12 amino acids. The trim removed 4 bases at V and 9 bases at J, leaving 6 bases unmatched. Looked up from germline, CDR1 is SGDLS and CDR2 is YYNGEE. CDR3 sequence: CASSINRGKAFF. CDR3 nucleotides: TGTGCCAGCAGCATAAACAGGGGAAAAGCTTTCTTT.

This clone was counted once. The chain uses TRBV4-3 and TRBJ2-7; TRBD2 matches 12 bases. The germline CDR1 and CDR2 sequences are LGHNA and YSLEER. The CDR3 consists of 17 residues. The ends lost 0 bases at V and 6 bases at J; junction bases unmatched: 9. The DNA of the CDR3 is TGCGCCAGCAGCCAAGAGCCTAGCGGGAGGGCCGTCGCCGAGCAGTACTTC. Its protein is CASSQEPSGRAVAEQYF.

V usage is TRBV15 and J usage is TRBJ2-1; 8 positions agree with TRBD2. CDR3 length: 16 amino acids. Trimming removed 1 base from V and 8 bases from J; junction bases left unmatched: 10. Germline-derived CDR1 and CDR2 are LNHNV and YYDKDF (reference sequence). In DNA form, the CDR3 reads TGTGCCACCAGCAGAGTTGATAGCGGGAAGGGCGATGAGCAGTTCTTC. It translates to CATSRVDSGKGDEQFF. Using reference TRBV15 and TRBJ2-1 for the parts outside the CDR3, the full variable domain is DAMVIQNPRYQVTQFGKPVTLSCSQTLNHNVMYWYQQKSSQAPKLLFHYYDKDFNNEADTPDNFQSRRPNTSFCFLDIRSPGLGDTAMYLCATSRVDSGKGDEQFFGPGTRLTVL.